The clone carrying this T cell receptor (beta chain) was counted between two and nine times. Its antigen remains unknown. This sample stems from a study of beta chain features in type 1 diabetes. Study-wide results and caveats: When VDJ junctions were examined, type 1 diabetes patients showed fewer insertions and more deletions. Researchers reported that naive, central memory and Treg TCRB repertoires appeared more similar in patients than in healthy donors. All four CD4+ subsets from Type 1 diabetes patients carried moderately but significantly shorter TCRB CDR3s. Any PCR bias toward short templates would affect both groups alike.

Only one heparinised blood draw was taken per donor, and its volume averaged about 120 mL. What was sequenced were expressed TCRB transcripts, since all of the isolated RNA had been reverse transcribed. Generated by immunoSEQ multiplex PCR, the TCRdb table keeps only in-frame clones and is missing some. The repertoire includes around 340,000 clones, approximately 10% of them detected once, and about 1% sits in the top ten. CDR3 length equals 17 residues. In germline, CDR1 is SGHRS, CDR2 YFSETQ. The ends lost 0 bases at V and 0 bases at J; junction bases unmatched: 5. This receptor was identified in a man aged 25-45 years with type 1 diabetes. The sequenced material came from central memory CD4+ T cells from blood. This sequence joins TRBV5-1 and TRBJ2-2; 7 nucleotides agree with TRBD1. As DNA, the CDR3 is TGCGCCAGCAGCTTGGAAGGGGGCCCAGCGAACACCGGGGAGCTGTTTTTT. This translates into CASSLEGGPANTGELFF.